What follows are 22 T cell receptor beta chains derived from one specimen sequenced in a study of CD8 T cells in Susac syndrome. When the RNA was reverse transcribed, random hexamers were used with an input of roughly 0.5 to 1 ug. In TCRdb, the immunoSEQ multiplex PCR reads were re-called with MiXCR into one record per CDR3 protein. The profile shows some 150,000 distinct CDR3 sequences, approximately 94% of them singletons. The sequencing input was CD4+ T cells from PBMCs. The source of these receptors is a human donor in good health.

This chain connects TRBV5-1 to TRBJ1-4; 8 positions agree with TRBD1. Per germline, CDR1 SGHRS and CDR2 YFSETQ. The CDR3 length is 14 residues. Losses at the gene ends were 2 bases for V and 6 bases for J; bases not matched to a gene: 3. The CDR3 here is CASSFRGRDEKLFF. Written as DNA, the CDR3 is TGCGCCAGCAGCTTCAGGGGGCGGGATGAAAAACTGTTTTTT.

The J gene is TRBJ1-2, the V gene TRBV27; a weak D match, TRBD1 (5 bases). There are 13 residues in the CDR3. Germline V gene lookup returns CDR1 MNHEY and CDR2 SMNVEV (reference sequence). With 6 bases removed from V and 5 bases from J, the gap between germline ends came to 13 bases. CDR3 DNA: TGTGCCAGCAGACAATGGGACCATTATGGCTACACCTTC. This translates into CASRQWDHYGYTF.

V is TRBV7-9 and J is TRBJ1-2; a possible D gene is TRBD1 (5 bases). This CDR3 contains 16 residues. Per germline, CDR1 SEHNR and CDR2 FQNEAQ (reference sequence). V was shortened by 3 bases and J by 4 bases, with 18 bases between the two germline ends. CDR3 protein: CASSFKTAPTAYGYTF. CDR3 bases: TGTGCCAGCAGCTTTAAAACAGCCCCGACAGCCTATGGCTACACCTTC.

This chain links TRBV12-3 or TRBV12-4 with TRBJ1-2; perhaps TRBD1 as D (5 bases). Deletions cut 6 bases from V and 7 bases from J, with 15 bases between. The length of the CDR3 is 13 residues. CDR3 sequence: CASRPGGGSGYTF. The CDR3 nucleotides are TGTGCCAGCAGGCCGGGGGGAGGGTCTGGCTACACCTTC.

This sequence joins TRBV3-1 and TRBJ1-5; D gene uncertain. V gave up 0 bases and J gave up 5 bases, with 8 bases separating them. Germline loops: CDR1 LGHDT, CDR2 YNNKEL (reference sequence). The CDR3 is made up of 14 amino acids. The CDR3 DNA sequence: TGTGCCAGCAGCCAAGATGCGCGGTATCAGCCCCAGCATTTT. Protein sequence: CASSQDARYQPQHF.

The chain has TRBV18 and TRBJ2-6, with D possibly TRBD1 on 5 matching bases. V gave up 4 bases and J gave up 0 bases, with 10 bases separating them. The germline CDR1 and CDR2 sequences are KGHSH and LQKENI. This CDR3 comprises 16 residues. The CDR3: CASSRGGASGANVLTF. The CDR3 nucleotides read TGTGCCAGCTCACGTGGTGGGGCCTCTGGGGCCAACGTCCTGACTTTC. Variable domain in full (rest from reference TRBV18 and TRBJ2-6): NAGVMQNPRHLVRRRGQEARLRCSPMKGHSHVYWYRQLPEEGLKFMVYLQKENIIDESGMPKERFSAEFPKEGPSILRIQQVVRGDSAAYFCASSRGGASGANVLTFGAGSRLTVL.

The V gene is TRBV12-3 or TRBV12-4, the J gene TRBJ2-7; 8 bases line up with TRBD1. The CDR3 is made up of 14 amino acids. V lost 4 bases, J lost 6 bases, and 8 bases stayed unmatched. Here the CDR3 reads CASSYPGGPGEQYF. The CDR3 region has the DNA TGTGCCAGCAGTTACCCAGGGGGCCCGGGCGAGCAGTACTTC.

This clonotype was recorded once. V gene TRBV6-6 combines with J gene TRBJ2-1; D is undetermined. Germline V gene lookup returns CDR1 MNHNY and CDR2 SVGAGI (reference sequence). Trimming left V 0 bases short and J 9 bases short, with 15 bases between. The CDR3 runs to 15 residues. The CDR3 spells CASSYSRLEAVEQFF. CDR3 nucleotides: TGTGCCAGCAGTTACTCGAGACTCGAGGCGGTTGAGCAGTTCTTC.

The V gene is TRBV28, the J gene TRBJ2-7, with 11 nucleotides matching TRBD2. Germline lookup yields CDR1 MDHEN and CDR2 SYDVKM. The CDR3 is 12 amino acids. CDR3 sequence reads: CATSGILGEQYF. The CDR3 DNA is TGTGCGACTAGCGGGATATTAGGCGAGCAGTACTTC.

V is TRBV6-2 or TRBV6-3 and J is TRBJ1-2; D might be TRBD1 (5 bases). V shed 5 bases and J shed 3 bases, with 10 bases lying between them. The CDR3 is 13 amino acids. Germline CDR1 MNHEY, CDR2 SVGEGT. The CDR3 DNA reads TGTGCCAGCAGTAAGGACACTTACTATGGCTACACCTTC. Protein sequence: CASSKDTYYGYTF.

This chain connects TRBV20-1 to TRBJ1-5; TRBD1 is a possible D gene (5 bases). Per germline, CDR1 DFQATT and CDR2 SNEGSKA (reference sequence). This CDR3 has 13 amino acids. Deletions cut 2 bases from V and 1 base from J, with 6 bases between. The CDR3 coding sequence is TGCAGTGCTAGAAGGGGAAGCAATCAGCCCCAGCATTTT. It is translated as CSARRGSNQPQHF.

V gene TRBV6-5 combines with J gene TRBJ1-1; a possible D gene is TRBD1 (5 bases). The CDR3 is 17 residues long. CDR1 and CDR2 from the germline V gene are MNHEY and SVGAGI. Trimming stripped 2 bases from V and 5 bases from J, with 21 bases between. The CDR3 region is CASSYGARTLGETEAFF. CDR3 nucleotide sequence: TGTGCCAGCAGTTACGGGGCACGTACCCTCGGGGAAACTGAAGCTTTCTTT.

The chain couples TRBV5-6 to TRBJ1-4, with D possibly matching TRBD1 (5 bases). CDR3 length equals 15 residues. V lost 0 bases and J 4 bases, leaving 10 bases between the germline ends. Germline CDR1 reads SGHDT; CDR2 reads YYEEEE. The CDR3 nucleotides are TGTGCCAGCAGCTTGGGGGCAGGGTTTAATGAAAAACTGTTTTTT. This sequence encodes CASSLGAGFNEKLFF.

The chain is built from TRBV5-1 and TRBJ1-3; D is unclear. The CDR3 sequence is 16 residues long. CDR1 is SGHRS and CDR2 is YFSETQ in the germline V gene. V was trimmed by 0 bases and J by 6 bases, leaving 16 bases between them. CDR3 residues: CASSLVSSGGENTIYF. The CDR3 nucleotides read TGCGCCAGCAGCTTGGTTTCGTCCGGAGGTGAAAACACCATATATTTT.

J is TRBJ1-1 and V is TRBV6-1; 8 bases align to TRBD1. CDR1 and CDR2 (germline): MNHNS, SASEGT. The CDR3 length is 13 residues. V lost 1 base and J lost 7; bases outside the gene matches: 2. The CDR3: CASSEGQGSEAFF. In nucleotides, the CDR3 is TGTGCCAGCAGTGAAGGACAGGGGAGTGAAGCTTTCTTT.

This chain connects TRBV20-1 to TRBJ2-3, with TRBD2 matching over 7 bases. The CDR3 length is 15 residues. Trimming cost V 3 bases and J 5 bases; bases outside gene matches: 11. Per the germline V gene, CDR1 is DFQATT and CDR2 is SNEGSKA (reference sequence). CDR3 DNA sequence: TGCAGTGCTAGCCCGGGGGGAGGGCCAGGAGATACGCAGTATTTT. Its translation: CSASPGGGPGDTQYF.

The CDR3 bases are TGTGCCACCAGTACCGGAGGGCTCGATACGCAGTATTTT. Translated: CATSTGGLDTQYF. This chain joins TRBV15 and TRBJ2-3; tentative D call: TRBD2 (6 bases). There are 13 residues in the CDR3. CDR1 LNHNV and CDR2 YYDKDF come from the germline V gene (reference sequence). V lost 6 bases, J lost 6 bases, and 13 bases lay in between. The full variable domain, its missing parts supplied by reference TRBV15 and TRBJ2-3, is DAMVIQNPRYQVTQFGKPVTLSCSQTLNHNVMYWYQQKSSQAPKLLFHYYDKDFNNEADTPDNFQSRRPNTSFCFLDIRSPGLGDTAMYLCATSTGGLDTQYFGPGTRLTVL.

V and J are TRBV28 and TRBJ1-1; a weak D match, TRBD1 (5 bases). Germline V lookup: CDR1 MDHEN, CDR2 SYDVKM. Trimming took 2 bases from V and 8 from J, leaving 9 bases between them. The CDR3 sequence is 12 residues long. CDR3 region: CASSLAGLEAFF. The DNA for the CDR3 is TGTGCCAGCAGTTTAGCGGGACTCGAAGCTTTCTTT.

The chain is built from TRBV20-1 and TRBJ1-1; D unclear. This CDR3 spans 12 amino acids. Germline V gene data show CDR1 as DFQATT and CDR2 as SNEGSKA (reference sequence). The V and J ends lost 5 bases and 3 bases respectively, with 10 bases between them. In DNA form, the CDR3 reads TGCAGTGCTGGACCAAGGGACACTGAAGCTTTCTTT. It yields the protein CSAGPRDTEAFF.

This sequence joins TRBV19 and TRBJ2-2; D not resolved. V shed 5 bases and J shed 3 bases, with 10 bases lying between them. There are 14 residues in the CDR3. The V gene's germline CDR1 is LNHDA and CDR2 SQIVND (reference sequence). The CDR3 spells CASSGDSDTGELFF. Written as DNA, the CDR3 is TGTGCCAGTAGTGGGGATTCGGACACCGGGGAGCTGTTTTTT.

J is TRBJ1-1 and V is TRBV27, with TRBD1 as a possible D gene (5 bases). Germline V gene data show CDR1 as MNHEY and CDR2 as SMNVEV (reference sequence). The CDR3 extends over 15 amino acids. V lost 1 base and J 1 base, leaving 10 bases between the germline ends. The DNA for the CDR3 is TGTGCCAGCAGTTTATTTCAGGGACCGAACACTGAAGCTTTCTTT. Protein sequence: CASSLFQGPNTEAFF.

The chain is built from TRBV11-2 and TRBJ2-1; TRBD2 aligns across 9 bases. The junction had 5 bases not matched to a gene; V was cut back by 3 bases and J by 8 bases. CDR3 length: 14 amino acids. Germline V gene sequence: CDR1 SGHAT, CDR2 FQNNGV. The CDR3 DNA reads TGTGCCAGCAGCTTCGGCGGGAGGGCCGATGAGCAGTTCTTC. Amino acids: CASSFGGRADEQFF.